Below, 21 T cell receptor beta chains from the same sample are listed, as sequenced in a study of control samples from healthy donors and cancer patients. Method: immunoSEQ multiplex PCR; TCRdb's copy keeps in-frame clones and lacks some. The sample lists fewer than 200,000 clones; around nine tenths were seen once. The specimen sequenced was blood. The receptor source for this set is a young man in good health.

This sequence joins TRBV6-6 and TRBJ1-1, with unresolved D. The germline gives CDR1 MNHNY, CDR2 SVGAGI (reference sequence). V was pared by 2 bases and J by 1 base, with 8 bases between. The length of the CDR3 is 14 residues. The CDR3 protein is CASSYGGGNTEAFF. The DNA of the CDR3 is TGTGCCAGCAGTTACGGAGGAGGGAACACTGAAGCTTTCTTT.

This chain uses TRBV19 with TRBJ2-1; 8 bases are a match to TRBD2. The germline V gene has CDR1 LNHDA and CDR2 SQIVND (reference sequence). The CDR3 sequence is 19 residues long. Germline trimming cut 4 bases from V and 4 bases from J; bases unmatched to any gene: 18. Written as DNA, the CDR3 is TGTGCCAGTAGTAGGTTACTAAGCGACTCTAGCGGGCGATACAATGAGCAGTTCTTC. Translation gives CASSRLLSDSSGRYNEQFF. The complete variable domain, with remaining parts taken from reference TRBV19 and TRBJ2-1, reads DGGITQSPKYLFRKEGQNVTLSCEQNLNHDAMYWYRQDPGQGLRLIYYSQIVNDFQKGDIAEGYSVSREKKESFPLTVTSAQKNPTAFYLCASSRLLSDSSGRYNEQFFGPGTRLTVL.

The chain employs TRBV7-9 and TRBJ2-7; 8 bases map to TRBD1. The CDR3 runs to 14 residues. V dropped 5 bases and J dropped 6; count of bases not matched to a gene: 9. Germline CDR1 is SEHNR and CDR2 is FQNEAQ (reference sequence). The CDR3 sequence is CASSPVTGASEQYF. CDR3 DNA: TGTGCCAGCAGCCCGGTGACAGGGGCCTCCGAGCAGTACTTC.

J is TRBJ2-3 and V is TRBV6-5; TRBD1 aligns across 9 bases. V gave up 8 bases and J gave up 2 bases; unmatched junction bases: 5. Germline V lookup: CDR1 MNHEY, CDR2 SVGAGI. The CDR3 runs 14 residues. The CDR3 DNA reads TGTGCCAGCCGGGACAGGGTATCCACAGATACGCAGTATTTT. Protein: CASRDRVSTDTQYF.

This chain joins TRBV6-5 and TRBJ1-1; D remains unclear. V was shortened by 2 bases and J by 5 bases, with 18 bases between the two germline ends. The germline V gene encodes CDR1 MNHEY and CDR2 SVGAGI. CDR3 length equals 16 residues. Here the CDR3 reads CASSYGQTTRWTEAFF. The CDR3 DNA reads TGTGCCAGCAGTTACGGCCAGACTACCCGATGGACTGAAGCTTTCTTT.

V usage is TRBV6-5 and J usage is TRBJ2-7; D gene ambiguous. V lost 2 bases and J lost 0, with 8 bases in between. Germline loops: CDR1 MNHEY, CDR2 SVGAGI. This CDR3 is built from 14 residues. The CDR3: CASSYRSSSYEQYF. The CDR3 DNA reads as TGTGCCAGCAGTTACAGGTCAAGCTCCTACGAGCAGTACTTC.

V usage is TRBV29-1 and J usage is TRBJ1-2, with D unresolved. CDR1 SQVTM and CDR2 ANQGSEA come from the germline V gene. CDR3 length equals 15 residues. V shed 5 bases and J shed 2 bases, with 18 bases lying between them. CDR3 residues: CSVSGASKGNYGYTF. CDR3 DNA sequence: TGCAGCGTTTCGGGTGCTTCTAAGGGAAACTATGGCTACACCTTC.

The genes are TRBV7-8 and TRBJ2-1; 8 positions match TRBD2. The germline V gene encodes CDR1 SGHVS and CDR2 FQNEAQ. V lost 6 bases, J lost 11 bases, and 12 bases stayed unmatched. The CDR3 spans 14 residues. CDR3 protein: CASSRDGGGSKQFF. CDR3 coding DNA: TGTGCCAGCAGTCGAGACGGCGGGGGGTCAAAGCAGTTCTTC.

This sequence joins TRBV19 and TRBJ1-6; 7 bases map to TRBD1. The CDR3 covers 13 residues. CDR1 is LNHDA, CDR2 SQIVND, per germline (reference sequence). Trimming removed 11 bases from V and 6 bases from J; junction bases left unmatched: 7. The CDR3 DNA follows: TGTGCCGGACCGGGACAGCGTAATTCACCCCTCCACTTT. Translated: CAGPGQRNSPLHF.

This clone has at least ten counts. CDR3 DNA: TGTGCCAGCAGCCAAAATTTAGTGTCGGGCGCTCAGCCCCAGCATTTT. Residues: CASSQNLVSGAQPQHF. The chain combines TRBV3-1 (or the pseudogene TRBV3-2) with TRBJ1-5; D not certain. Trimming removed 2 bases at V and 6 bases at J, with 17 bases between. This CDR3 contains 16 residues. CDR1 LGHDT and CDR2 YNNKEL come from the germline V gene (reference sequence).

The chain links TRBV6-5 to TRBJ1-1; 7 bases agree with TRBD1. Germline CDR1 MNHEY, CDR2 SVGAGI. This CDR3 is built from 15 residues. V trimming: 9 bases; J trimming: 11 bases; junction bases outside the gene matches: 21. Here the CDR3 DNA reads TGTGCCAGTCGAAGGGGGCCAGAAGGGAGGATGGGTGCTTTCTTT. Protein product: CASRRGPEGRMGAFF.

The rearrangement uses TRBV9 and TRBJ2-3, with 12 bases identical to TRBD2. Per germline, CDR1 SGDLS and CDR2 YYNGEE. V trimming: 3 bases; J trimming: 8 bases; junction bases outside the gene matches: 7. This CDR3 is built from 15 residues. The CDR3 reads CASSAQSSGGVTQYF. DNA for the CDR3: TGTGCCAGCAGCGCCCAGTCTAGCGGGGGGGTTACGCAGTATTTT. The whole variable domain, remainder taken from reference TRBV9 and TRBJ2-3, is DSGVTQTPKHLITATGQRVTLRCSPRSGDLSVYWYQQSLDQGLQFLIQYYNGEERAKGNILERFSAQQFPDLHSELNLSSLELGDSALYFCASSAQSSGGVTQYFGPGTRLTVL.

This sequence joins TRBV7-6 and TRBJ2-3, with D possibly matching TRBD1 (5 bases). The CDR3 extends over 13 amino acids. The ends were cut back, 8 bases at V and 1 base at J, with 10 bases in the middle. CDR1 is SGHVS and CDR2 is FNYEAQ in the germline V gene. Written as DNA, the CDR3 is TGTGCCAGCTCGAACAGGCGCACAGATACGCAGTATTTT. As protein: CASSNRRTDTQYF. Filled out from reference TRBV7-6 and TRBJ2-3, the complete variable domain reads GAGVSQSPRYKVTKRGQDVALRCDPISGHVSLYWYRQALGQGPEFLTYFNYEAQQDKSGLPNDRFSAERPEGSISTLTIQRTEQRDSAMYRCASSNRRTDTQYFGPGTRLTVL.

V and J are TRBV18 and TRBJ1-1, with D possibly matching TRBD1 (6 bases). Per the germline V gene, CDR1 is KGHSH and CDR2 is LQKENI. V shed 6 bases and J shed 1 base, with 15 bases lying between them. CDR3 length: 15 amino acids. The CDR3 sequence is CASSSRGGENTEAFF. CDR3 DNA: TGTGCCAGCTCGTCCCGAGGGGGAGAGAACACTGAAGCTTTCTTT.

CDR3 in amino acids: CASTPKGTSGSDEQFF. CDR3 DNA: TGTGCCAGCACCCCGAAAGGGACTAGCGGGAGTGATGAGCAGTTCTTC. The chain employs TRBV6-6 and TRBJ2-1, with TRBD2 identical over 14 bases. The V gene's germline CDR1 is MNHNY and CDR2 SVGAGI (reference sequence). The V and J ends lost 7 bases and 8 bases, in that order; junction bases with no gene match: 10. This CDR3 region has 16 residues.

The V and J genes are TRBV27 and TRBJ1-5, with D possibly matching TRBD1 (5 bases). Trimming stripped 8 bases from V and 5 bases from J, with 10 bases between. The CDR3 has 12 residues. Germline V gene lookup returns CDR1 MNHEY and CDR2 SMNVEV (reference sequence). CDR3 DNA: TGTGCCAGCGGGGGGGGAGATCAGCCCCAGCATTTT. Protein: CASGGGDQPQHF.

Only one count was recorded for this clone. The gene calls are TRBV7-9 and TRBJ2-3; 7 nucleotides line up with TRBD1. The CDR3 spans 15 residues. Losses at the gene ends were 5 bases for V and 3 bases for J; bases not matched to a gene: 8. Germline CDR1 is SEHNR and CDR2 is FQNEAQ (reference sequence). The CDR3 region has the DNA TGTGCCAGCAGCCCAGCAGGGGGTAGGACAGATACGCAGTATTTT. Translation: CASSPAGGRTDTQYF.

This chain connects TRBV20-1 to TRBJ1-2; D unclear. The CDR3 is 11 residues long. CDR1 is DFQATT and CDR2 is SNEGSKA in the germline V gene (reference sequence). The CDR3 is CSAGNNYGYTF. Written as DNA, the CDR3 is TGCAGCGCTGGGAATAACTATGGCTACACCTTC.

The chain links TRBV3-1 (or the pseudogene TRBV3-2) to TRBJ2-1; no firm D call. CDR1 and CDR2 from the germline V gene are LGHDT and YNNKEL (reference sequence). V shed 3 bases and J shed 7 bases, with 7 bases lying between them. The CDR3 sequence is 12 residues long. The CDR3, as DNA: TGTGCCAGCAGCCACCCCCGGAATGAGCAGTTCTTC. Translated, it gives CASSHPRNEQFF.

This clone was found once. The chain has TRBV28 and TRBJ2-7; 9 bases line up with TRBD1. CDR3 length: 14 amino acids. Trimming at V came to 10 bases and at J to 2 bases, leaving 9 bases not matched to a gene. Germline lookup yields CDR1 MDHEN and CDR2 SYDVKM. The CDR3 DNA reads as TGTGCCATCCGAAGCCGGGACAGGGCCTACGAGCAGTACTTC. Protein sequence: CAIRSRDRAYEQYF.

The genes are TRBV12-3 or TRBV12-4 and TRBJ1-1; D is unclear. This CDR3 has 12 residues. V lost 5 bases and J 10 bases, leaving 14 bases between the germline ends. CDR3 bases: TGTGCCAGCAGTCCGATTCCAGCGGTAGCTTTCTTT. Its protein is CASSPIPAVAFF.